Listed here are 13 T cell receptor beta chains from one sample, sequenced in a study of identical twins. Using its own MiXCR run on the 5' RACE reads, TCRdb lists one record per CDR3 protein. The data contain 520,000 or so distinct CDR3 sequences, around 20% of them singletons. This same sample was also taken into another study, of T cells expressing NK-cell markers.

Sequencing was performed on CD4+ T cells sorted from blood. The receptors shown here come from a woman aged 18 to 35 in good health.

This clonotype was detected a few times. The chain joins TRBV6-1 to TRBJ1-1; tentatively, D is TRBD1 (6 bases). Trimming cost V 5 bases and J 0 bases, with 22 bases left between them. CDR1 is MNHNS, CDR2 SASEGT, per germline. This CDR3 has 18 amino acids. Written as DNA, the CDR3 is TGTGCCAGCAGTCCGCGACAGGCCCAATCAAACATGAACACTGAAGCTTTCTTT. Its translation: CASSPRQAQSNMNTEAFF.

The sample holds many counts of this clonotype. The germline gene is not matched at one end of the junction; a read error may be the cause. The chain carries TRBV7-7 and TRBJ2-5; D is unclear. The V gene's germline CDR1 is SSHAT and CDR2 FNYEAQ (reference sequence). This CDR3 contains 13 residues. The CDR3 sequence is CASSFGRQETQYF. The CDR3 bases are TGTGCTAGCAGCTTCGGCAGACAAGAGACCCAGTACTTC. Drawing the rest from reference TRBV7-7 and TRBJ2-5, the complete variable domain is GAGVSQSPRYKVTKRGQDVTLRCDPISSHATLYWYQQALGQGPEFLTYFNYEAQPDKSGLPSDRFSAERPEGSISTLTIQRTEQRDSAMYRCASSFGRQETQYFGPGTRLLVL.

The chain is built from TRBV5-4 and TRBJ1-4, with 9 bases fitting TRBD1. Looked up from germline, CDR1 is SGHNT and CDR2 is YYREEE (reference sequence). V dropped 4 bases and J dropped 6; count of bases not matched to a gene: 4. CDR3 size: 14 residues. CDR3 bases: TGTGCCAGCAGCACCACAGGGGGCGATGAAAAACTGTTTTTT. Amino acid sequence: CASSTTGGDEKLFF.

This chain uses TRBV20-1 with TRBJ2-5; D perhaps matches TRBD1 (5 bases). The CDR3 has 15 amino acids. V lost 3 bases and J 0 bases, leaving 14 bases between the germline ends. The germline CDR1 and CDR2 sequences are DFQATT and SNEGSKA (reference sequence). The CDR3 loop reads CSARAWGGNQETQYF. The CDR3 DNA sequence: TGCAGTGCTAGGGCGTGGGGCGGAAACCAAGAGACCCAGTACTTC.

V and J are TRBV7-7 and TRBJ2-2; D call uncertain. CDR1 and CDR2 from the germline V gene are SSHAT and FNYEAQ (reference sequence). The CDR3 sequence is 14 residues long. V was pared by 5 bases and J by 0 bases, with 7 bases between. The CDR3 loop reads CASSPVANTGELFF. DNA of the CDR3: TGTGCCAGCAGCCCAGTCGCGAACACCGGGGAGCTGTTTTTT.

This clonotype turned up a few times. The CDR3 loop reads CASRADRTSYEQYF. The CDR3 DNA follows: TGTGCCAGCAGAGCTGACCGGACCTCCTACGAGCAGTACTTC. This sequence joins TRBV12-3 or TRBV12-4 and TRBJ2-7; D unresolved. Deletions cut 6 bases from V and 0 bases from J, with 12 bases between. The CDR3 is 14 residues long.

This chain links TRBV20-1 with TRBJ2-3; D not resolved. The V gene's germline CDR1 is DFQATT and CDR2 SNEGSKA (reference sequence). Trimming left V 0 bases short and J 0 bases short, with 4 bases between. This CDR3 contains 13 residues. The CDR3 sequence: CSARDRSTDTQYF. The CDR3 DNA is TGCAGTGCTAGAGATCGTAGCACAGATACGCAGTATTTT.

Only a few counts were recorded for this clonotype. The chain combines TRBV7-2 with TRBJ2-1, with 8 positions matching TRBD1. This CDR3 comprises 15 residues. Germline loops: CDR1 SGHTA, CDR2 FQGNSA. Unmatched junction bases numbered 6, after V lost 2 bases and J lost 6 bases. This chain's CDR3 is CASSLLGQVGNEQFF. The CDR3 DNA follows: TGTGCCAGCAGCTTATTGGGACAGGTCGGCAATGAGCAGTTCTTC.

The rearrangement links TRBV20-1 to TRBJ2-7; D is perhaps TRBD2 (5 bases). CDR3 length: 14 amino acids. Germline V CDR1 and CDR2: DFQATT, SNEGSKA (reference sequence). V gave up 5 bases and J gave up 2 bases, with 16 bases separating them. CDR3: CSASNPIGTYEQYF. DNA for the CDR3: TGCAGTGCTTCCAACCCTATCGGGACCTACGAGCAGTACTTC.

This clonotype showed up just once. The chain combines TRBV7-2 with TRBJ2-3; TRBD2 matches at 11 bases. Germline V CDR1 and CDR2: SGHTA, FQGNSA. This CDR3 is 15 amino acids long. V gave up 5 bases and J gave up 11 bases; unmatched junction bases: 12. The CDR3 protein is CASSGGLAGSLGQYF. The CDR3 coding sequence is TGTGCCAGCAGCGGCGGACTAGCGGGTTCCCTCGGGCAGTATTTT.

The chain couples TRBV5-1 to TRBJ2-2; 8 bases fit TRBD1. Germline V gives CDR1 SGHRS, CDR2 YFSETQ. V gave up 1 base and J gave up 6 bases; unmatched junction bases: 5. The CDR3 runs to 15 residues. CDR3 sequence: CASSLRTGSAGELFF. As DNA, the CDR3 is TGCGCCAGCAGCTTGAGGACAGGGTCGGCCGGGGAGCTGTTTTTT.

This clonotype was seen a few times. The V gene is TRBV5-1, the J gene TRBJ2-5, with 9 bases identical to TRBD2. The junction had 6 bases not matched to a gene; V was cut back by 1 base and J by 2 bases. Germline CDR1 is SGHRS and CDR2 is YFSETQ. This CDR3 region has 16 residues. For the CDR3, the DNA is TGCGCCAGCAGCTTGTTGTCGCTAGCGGGGCAAGAGACCCAGTACTTC. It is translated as CASSLLSLAGQETQYF. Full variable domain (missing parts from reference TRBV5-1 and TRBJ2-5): KAGVTQTPRYLIKTRGQQVTLSCSPISGHRSVSWYQQTPGQGLQFLFEYFSETQRNKGNFPGRFSGRQFSNSRSEMNVSTLELGDSALYLCASSLLSLAGQETQYFGPGTRLLVL.

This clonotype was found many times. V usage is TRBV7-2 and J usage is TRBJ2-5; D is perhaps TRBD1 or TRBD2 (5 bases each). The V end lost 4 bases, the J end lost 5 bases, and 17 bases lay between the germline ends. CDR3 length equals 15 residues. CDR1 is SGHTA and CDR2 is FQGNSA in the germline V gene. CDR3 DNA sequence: TGTGCCAGCAGCTCGAAAGCTTTCTGGGGGGAGACCCAGTACTTC. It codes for CASSSKAFWGETQYF.